What follows are 27 T cell receptor beta chains derived from one specimen sequenced in a study of blood T cell repertoires in COVID-19. The repertoire was sequenced with immunoSEQ multiplex PCR; TCRdb's copy has only in-frame clones and lacks some. The table lists 300,000 or so clones, approximately 90% of them singletons. What was sequenced was PBMCs or T cells enriched from blood (not recorded which). These receptors all come from a woman aged 25 to 45 who had recovered from COVID-19.

The chain recombines TRBV27 with TRBJ2-6; the D gene is possibly TRBD1 (6 bases). CDR1 MNHEY and CDR2 SMNVEV come from the germline V gene (reference sequence). The V gene lost 2 bases and the J gene lost 0 bases, with 17 bases spanning the gap. The CDR3 covers 19 residues. The CDR3 DNA follows: TGTGCCAGCAGTTTACGATCAGTGAGGGGGAGCTCTGGGGCCAACGTCCTGACTTTC. This gives the protein CASSLRSVRGSSGANVLTF.

The rearrangement uses TRBV7-9 and TRBJ2-1, with 12 bases aligning to TRBD2. This CDR3 contains 16 residues. Trimming removed 3 bases from V and 7 bases from J; junction bases left unmatched: 7. Germline loops: CDR1 SEHNR, CDR2 FQNEAQ (reference sequence). CDR3 in amino acids: CASSFKLAGGENEQFF. The CDR3 DNA reads TGTGCCAGCAGCTTTAAACTAGCGGGAGGAGAGAATGAGCAGTTCTTC.

The chain links TRBV5-1 to TRBJ2-1, with a tentative D call TRBD2 (6 bases). Between the trimmed V and J ends, which lost 2 bases and 6 bases, there was a span of 9 bases. Germline values: CDR1 SGHRS, CDR2 YFSETQ. CDR3 size: 13 residues. In DNA form, the CDR3 reads TGCGCCAGCAGCTTTGGAGGGTCCAATGAGCAGTTCTTC. It specifies CASSFGGSNEQFF.

The chain couples TRBV2 to TRBJ1-5, with D perhaps matching TRBD1 (5 bases). V was cut by 2 bases and J by 10 bases, with 15 bases left in between. The CDR3 totals 14 residues. CDR1 and CDR2 from the germline V gene are SNHLY and FYNNEI. Here the CDR3 reads CASSEYGGGEPQHF. CDR3 nucleotide sequence: TGTGCCAGCAGTGAATATGGGGGGGGAGAACCCCAGCATTTT.

The rearrangement joins TRBV28 to TRBJ2-1; 7 nucleotides align to TRBD2. The germline gives CDR1 MDHEN, CDR2 SYDVKM. The CDR3 covers 15 residues. The junction had 7 bases not matched to a gene; V was cut back by 4 bases and J by 4 bases. The CDR3 sequence: CASSSPSGTYNEQFF. The CDR3 DNA follows: TGTGCCAGCAGTTCCCCGAGCGGGACTTACAATGAGCAGTTCTTC.

Only one count was recorded for this clone. V is TRBV6-6 and J is TRBJ2-2, with D maybe TRBD1 (5 bases). Germline V gene data show CDR1 as MNHNY and CDR2 as SVGAGI (reference sequence). V lost 5 bases to trimming and J lost 9 bases, with 7 bases between them. This CDR3 has 11 amino acids. The CDR3 is CASSPGRELFF. The CDR3 DNA reads as TGTGCCAGCAGTCCAGGGAGGGAGCTGTTTTTT.

The J gene is TRBJ1-2, the V gene TRBV5-6; D remains unclear. The V end was cut by 0 bases, the J end by 4 bases, with 13 bases between. The CDR3 totals 15 residues. Looked up from germline, CDR1 is SGHDT and CDR2 is YYEEEE. Here the CDR3 reads CASSLASGLRYGYTF. CDR3 coding DNA: TGTGCCAGCAGCTTGGCGTCAGGCCTGCGCTATGGCTACACCTTC.

CDR3 protein: CASSLADSYTF. CDR3 nucleotide sequence: TGTGCCAGCAGCTTAGCGGACAGCTACACCTTC. The gene calls are TRBV7-9 and TRBJ1-2; a possible D gene is TRBD1 (5 bases). This CDR3 is built from 11 residues. V lost 0 bases, J lost 9 bases, and 5 bases lay in between. Germline-derived CDR1 and CDR2 are SEHNR and FQNEAQ (reference sequence).

CDR3 in amino acids: CASSPGQSYLEQYF. The CDR3 bases are TGTGCCAGCAGCCCGGGACAGTCCTACTTGGAGCAGTACTTC. This rearrangement joins TRBV7-2 to TRBJ2-7, with 7 bases that match TRBD1. The CDR3 runs to 14 residues. CDR1 is SGHTA and CDR2 is FQGNSA in the germline V gene. The J segment lost 7 bases and the V segment lost 5 bases, leaving 11 bases of the junction unmatched.

J is TRBJ2-6 and V is TRBV18; TRBD2 might be the D (5 bases). Trimming removed 2 bases at V and 0 bases at J, with 11 bases between. The CDR3 is made up of 17 amino acids. The germline gives CDR1 KGHSH, CDR2 LQKENI. The CDR3 sequence: CASSPFGGLSGANVLTF. CDR3 sequence (DNA): TGTGCCAGCTCACCATTTGGCGGGCTCTCTGGGGCCAACGTCCTGACTTTC.

For this clone: Other DNA sequences in the sample encode the same CDR3. This chain's CDR3 is CSVVGLAGETQYF. DNA for the CDR3: TGCAGCGTTGTGGGACTAGCGGGGGAGACCCAGTACTTC. This chain links TRBV29-1 with TRBJ2-5, with TRBD2 identical over 13 bases. The CDR3 length is 13 residues. The ends lost 4 bases at V and 5 bases at J; junction bases unmatched: 1. Germline V gives CDR1 SQVTM, CDR2 ANQGSEA. Full variable domain (missing parts from reference TRBV29-1 and TRBJ2-5): SAVISQKPSRDICQRGTSLTIQCQVDSQVTMMFWYRQQPGQSLTLIATANQGSEATYESGFVIDKFPISRPNLTFSTLTVSNMSPEDSSIYLCSVVGLAGETQYFGPGTRLLVL.

The chain has TRBV5-6 and TRBJ1-1; 9 positions match TRBD1. From germline, CDR1 is SGHDT and CDR2 YYEEEE. This CDR3 is built from 16 residues. J gave up 5 bases and V 3 bases, and 11 bases lay outside the gene matches. The CDR3 reads CASSSRFRQGGTEAFF. As DNA, the CDR3 is TGTGCCAGCAGCTCCCGGTTTAGACAGGGGGGGACTGAAGCTTTCTTT.

This clone has only a few counts. This rearrangement joins TRBV28 to TRBJ2-2, with 11 positions matching TRBD1. From germline, CDR1 is MDHEN and CDR2 SYDVKM. The ends lost 8 bases at V and 9 bases at J; junction bases unmatched: 14. The CDR3 is 16 residues long. CDR3 in DNA: TGTGCCAGCTGTATCCGGACAGGGGGCTACCTGTGGGAGCTGTTTTTT. Translating it yields CASCIRTGGYLWELFF.

The gene calls are TRBV5-1 and TRBJ2-1; TRBD2 matches 9 bases. CDR1 SGHRS and CDR2 YFSETQ come from the germline V gene. V trimming: 4 bases; J trimming: 8 bases; junction bases outside the gene matches: 13. This CDR3 comprises 16 residues. CDR3 in amino acids: CASSALSGRVSDEQFF. The CDR3 DNA is TGCGCCAGCAGCGCACTTAGCGGGAGAGTTTCCGATGAGCAGTTCTTC.

V and J are TRBV18 and TRBJ2-7; TRBD1 matches at 11 bases. This CDR3 spans 14 amino acids. J lost 4 bases, V lost 3 bases, and 2 bases had no gene match. Germline V gives CDR1 KGHSH, CDR2 LQKENI. The CDR3 reads CASSPGQGVYEQYF. In DNA, the CDR3 is TGTGCCAGCTCACCGGGACAGGGGGTGTACGAGCAGTACTTC. The full variable domain, rest sourced from reference TRBV18 and TRBJ2-7, is NAGVMQNPRHLVRRRGQEARLRCSPMKGHSHVYWYRQLPEEGLKFMVYLQKENIIDESGMPKERFSAEFPKEGPSILRIQQVVRGDSAAYFCASSPGQGVYEQYFGPGTRLTVT.

This chain uses TRBV7-9 with TRBJ1-2, with TRBD1 identical over 7 bases. V was pared by 5 bases and J by 4 bases, with 7 bases of the junction left unmatched. CDR1 and CDR2 from the germline V gene are SEHNR and FQNEAQ (reference sequence). This CDR3 has 14 residues. CDR3 loop: CASSPLGQSYGYTF. CDR3 bases: TGTGCCAGCAGCCCCTTGGGACAGTCCTATGGCTACACCTTC. Filled out from reference TRBV7-9 and TRBJ1-2, the complete variable domain reads DTGVSQNPRHKITKRGQNVTFRCDPISEHNRLYWYRQTLGQGPEFLTYFQNEAQLEKSRLLSDRFSAERPKGSFSTLEIQRTEQGDSAMYLCASSPLGQSYGYTFGSGTRLTVV.

The chain has TRBV28 and TRBJ2-3, with D tentatively TRBD2 (6 bases). V shed 5 bases and J shed 6 bases, with 21 bases lying between them. CDR3 length: 16 amino acids. The germline V gene encodes CDR1 MDHEN and CDR2 SYDVKM. The CDR3 loop is CASSPFKAGPRDTQYF. The CDR3 DNA follows: TGTGCCAGCAGTCCCTTTAAAGCGGGCCCACGTGATACGCAGTATTTT.

The chain couples TRBV6-5 to TRBJ1-6; tentative D call: TRBD1 (5 bases). This CDR3 contains 14 residues. Between the trimmed V and J ends, which lost 6 bases and 10 bases, there was a span of 16 bases. Germline V gene lookup returns CDR1 MNHEY and CDR2 SVGAGI. The CDR3 sequence is CASRLGRGGSPLHF. The CDR3 region has the DNA TGTGCCAGCAGACTCGGGAGGGGTGGGTCACCCCTCCACTTT.

This clone was counted a few times. The chain couples TRBV11-3 to TRBJ2-1; 9 bases agree with TRBD2. Per germline, CDR1 SGHNT and CDR2 YENEEA. V trimming: 0 bases; J trimming: 8 bases; junction bases outside the gene matches: 8. The CDR3 has 16 amino acids. For the CDR3, the DNA is TGTGCCAGCAGCTTAGACGGGCGGGAGGGTCGAGATGAGCAGTTCTTC. Translating gives CASSLDGREGRDEQFF.

V gene TRBV27 combines with J gene TRBJ2-7; possible D gene TRBD1, 5 bases. V lost 5 bases and J lost 2, with 16 bases in between. Germline V gene lookup returns CDR1 MNHEY and CDR2 SMNVEV (reference sequence). The CDR3 contains 15 residues. The CDR3 here is CASSPWADRTYEQYF. CDR3 coding DNA: TGTGCCAGCAGTCCATGGGCCGACAGAACCTACGAGCAGTACTTC.

As for this clone: Other DNA sequences within the sample encode an identical CDR3. The rearrangement links TRBV5-1 to TRBJ2-5; 12 nucleotides agree with TRBD2. With 4 bases clipped from V and 4 bases from J, the junction kept 2 bases outside the gene matches. The CDR3 contains 14 residues. Per germline, CDR1 SGHRS and CDR2 YFSETQ. CDR3 bases: TGCGCCAGCAGCCCGGGACTAGCGGGAGAGACCCAGTACTTC. Translated, it gives CASSPGLAGETQYF.

V gene TRBV28 combines with J gene TRBJ1-4; D is undetermined. Trimming left V 2 bases short and J 5 bases short, with 9 bases between. Germline V lookup: CDR1 MDHEN, CDR2 SYDVKM. CDR3 length: 14 residues. CDR3 sequence reads: CASSLVDLNEKLFF. DNA for the CDR3: TGTGCCAGCAGTTTAGTGGACTTGAATGAAAAACTGTTTTTT.

This sequence joins TRBV14 and TRBJ2-7; tentative D call: TRBD1 (5 bases). Looked up from germline, CDR1 is SGHDN and CDR2 is FVKESK. V was cut by 4 bases and J by 4 bases, with 8 bases left in between. CDR3 length equals 12 residues. For the CDR3, the DNA is TGTGCCAGCAGCCCTCAGGGTTACGAGCAGTACTTC. Its translation is CASSPQGYEQYF.

This chain joins TRBV5-4 and TRBJ2-7; 9 bases align to TRBD1. Germline V gene sequence: CDR1 SGHNT, CDR2 YYREEE (reference sequence). J was trimmed by 2 bases and V by 4 bases; bases with no gene match: 7. CDR3 size: 15 residues. The CDR3 loop reads CASSRSGTGTYEQYF. Written as DNA, the CDR3 is TGTGCCAGCAGCCGTTCGGGGACAGGGACCTACGAGCAGTACTTC. The entire variable domain, with the rest obtained from reference TRBV5-4 and TRBJ2-7, is as follows: ETGVTQSPTHLIKTRGQQVTLRCSSQSGHNTVSWYQQALGQGPQFIFQYYREEENGRGNFPPRFSGLQFPNYSSELNVNALELDDSALYLCASSRSGTGTYEQYFGPGTRLTVT.

The gene calls are TRBV28 and TRBJ1-2, with TRBD1 matching over 8 bases. The germline V gene encodes CDR1 MDHEN and CDR2 SYDVKM. CDR3 length: 16 amino acids. V trimming: 2 bases; J trimming: 1 base; junction bases outside the gene matches: 6. The CDR3 here is CASSLPTGALNYGYTF. As DNA, the CDR3 is TGTGCCAGCAGTTTACCGACAGGGGCACTTAACTATGGCTACACCTTC.

The count of this clone is one. The chain employs TRBV6-5 and TRBJ2-1; no reliable D call. CDR1 and CDR2 from the germline V gene are MNHEY and SVGAGI. Trimming stripped 2 bases from V and 10 bases from J, with 9 bases between. This CDR3 is 12 amino acids long. Here the CDR3 DNA reads TGTGCCAGCAGTTACAAGCTTCGGGAGCAGTTCTTC. This encodes CASSYKLREQFF.

The V call is TRBV27, the J call TRBJ1-5; TRBD1 matches at 7 bases. V gave up 6 bases and J gave up 5 bases; unmatched junction bases: 4. The CDR3 has 13 residues. Looked up from germline, CDR1 is MNHEY and CDR2 is SMNVEV (reference sequence). The CDR3 region has the DNA TGTGCCAGCAGAACAGGGGTCCATCAGCCCCAGCATTTT. Translating gives CASRTGVHQPQHF.